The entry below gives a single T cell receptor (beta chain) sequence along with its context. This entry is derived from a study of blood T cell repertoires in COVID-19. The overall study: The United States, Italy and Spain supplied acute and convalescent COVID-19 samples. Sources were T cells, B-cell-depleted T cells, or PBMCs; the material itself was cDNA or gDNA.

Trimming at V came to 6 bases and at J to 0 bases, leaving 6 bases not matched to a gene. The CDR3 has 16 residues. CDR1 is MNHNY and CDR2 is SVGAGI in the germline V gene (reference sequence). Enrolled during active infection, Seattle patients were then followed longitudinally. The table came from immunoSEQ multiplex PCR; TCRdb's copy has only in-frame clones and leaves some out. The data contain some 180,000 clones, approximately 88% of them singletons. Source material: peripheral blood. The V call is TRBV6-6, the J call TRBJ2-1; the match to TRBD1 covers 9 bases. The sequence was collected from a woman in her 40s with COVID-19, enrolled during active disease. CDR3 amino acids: CASSRGQGSSYNEQFF. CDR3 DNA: TGTGCCAGCAGCCGCGGACAGGGGAGCTCCTACAATGAGCAGTTCTTC.